These 24 T cell receptor beta chains were sequenced from one sample in a study of blood T cell repertoires in COVID-19. Sequenced by immunoSEQ multiplex PCR; TCRdb stores in-frame clones only, minus some. Among about 26,000 clones listed, 90% were seen once. The sequencing input was peripheral blood. Receptor source: a human donor in a cohort sampled during active COVID-19.

The genes are TRBV11-1 and TRBJ1-1; TRBD1 matches at 10 bases. This CDR3 is 15 amino acids long. With 5 bases clipped from V and 4 bases from J, the junction kept 7 bases outside the gene matches. Per the germline V gene, CDR1 is SGHAT and CDR2 is FQDESV (reference sequence). The CDR3 here is CASSPRTGGTTEAFF. CDR3 nucleotides: TGTGCCAGCAGCCCCCGGACAGGGGGGACCACTGAAGCTTTCTTT.

V and J are TRBV14 and TRBJ2-7, with D perhaps TRBD1 (5 bases). Trimming cost V 4 bases and J 4 bases, with 14 bases left between them. The CDR3 totals 14 residues. Germline CDR1 and CDR2: SGHDN and FVKESK. The CDR3 DNA reads TGTGCCAGCAGCCCCAGGGTGTCGTGGTACGAGCAGTACTTC. Translated, it gives CASSPRVSWYEQYF.

The rearrangement links TRBV27 to TRBJ2-1; maybe TRBD2 (5 bases). With 7 bases removed from V and 5 bases from J, the gap between germline ends came to 15 bases. Germline assignment: CDR1 MNHEY and CDR2 SMNVEV (reference sequence). The CDR3 is made up of 14 amino acids. Written as DNA, the CDR3 is TGTGCCAGCACGCCGCGGTGGGGAGACAATGAGCAGTTCTTC. Translated: CASTPRWGDNEQFF.

The chain combines TRBV27 with TRBJ1-6; 8 positions agree with TRBD1. V was clipped by 3 bases and J by 8 bases; unmatched bases: 6. The germline V gene has CDR1 MNHEY and CDR2 SMNVEV (reference sequence). The CDR3 runs to 15 residues. As DNA, the CDR3 is TGTGCCAGCAGTTTGGACAGGGTATCCCATTCACCCCTCCACTTT. This translates into CASSLDRVSHSPLHF.

V usage is TRBV6-1 and J usage is TRBJ2-4, with TRBD2 identical over 7 bases. CDR3 length equals 14 residues. V shed 0 bases, J shed 7 bases, and the junction held 3 bases outside the gene matches. The germline CDR1 and CDR2 sequences are MNHNS and SASEGT. The DNA for the CDR3 is TGTGCCAGCAGTGAAGCGCGGGAGTGGAACATTCAGTACTTC. It encodes CASSEAREWNIQYF.

The chain links TRBV14 to TRBJ1-6; D gene ambiguous. Germline V gene lookup returns CDR1 SGHDN and CDR2 FVKESK. The V gene lost 4 bases and the J gene lost 7 bases, with 11 bases spanning the gap. This CDR3 is built from 14 residues. The CDR3 sequence is CASSPGTRNSPLHF. DNA of the CDR3: TGTGCCAGCAGCCCCGGCACGAGGAATTCACCCCTCCACTTT. Full variable domain (remainder filled in from reference TRBV14 and TRBJ1-6): EAGVTQFPSHSVIEKGQTVTLRCDPISGHDNLYWYRRVMGKEIKFLLHFVKESKQDESGMPNNRFLAERTGGTYSTLKVQPAELEDSGVYFCASSPGTRNSPLHFGNGTRLTVT.

This clone was detected a few times. The CDR3 reads CASSLLANNEQFF. The CDR3 bases are TGTGCCAGCAGTTTACTAGCGAACAATGAGCAGTTCTTC. The chain combines TRBV12-3 or TRBV12-4 with TRBJ2-1; D is possibly TRBD2 (6 bases). The CDR3 sequence is 13 residues long. V lost 2 bases, J lost 5 bases, and 7 bases lay in between.

The chain is built from TRBV12-5 and TRBJ2-1; D uncertain. Trimming removed 2 bases at V and 8 bases at J, with 10 bases between. Germline values: CDR1 LGHNT, CDR2 FRNRAP. The CDR3 consists of 13 residues. The CDR3 protein is CASGLTHLHEQFF. CDR3 nucleotides: TGTGCTAGTGGTTTGACTCATCTCCATGAGCAGTTCTTC. Drawing the rest from reference TRBV12-5 and TRBJ2-1, the complete variable domain is DARVTQTPRHKVTEMGQEVTMRCQPILGHNTVFWYRQTMMQGLELLAYFRNRAPLDDSGMPKDRFSAEMPDATLATLKIQPSEPRDSAVYFCASGLTHLHEQFFGPGTRLTVL.

J is TRBJ1-2 and V is TRBV6-2 or TRBV6-3; the D gene is possibly TRBD1 (6 bases). In germline, CDR1 is MNHEY, CDR2 SVGEGT. This CDR3 contains 15 residues. Trimming cost V 2 bases and J 6 bases, with 16 bases left between them. Written as DNA, the CDR3 is TGTGCCAGCAGTTACAGCGGGACACCAAATGATGGCTACACCTTC. This translates into CASSYSGTPNDGYTF.

The CDR3 is CASSGDRQSSGNTIYF. The CDR3 DNA reads as TGTGCCAGCAGCGGGGACAGACAAAGCTCTGGAAACACCATATATTTT. V usage is TRBV5-6 and J usage is TRBJ1-3; 7 bases align to TRBD1. The J segment lost 0 bases and the V segment lost 4 bases, leaving 7 bases of the junction unmatched. The CDR3 is 16 amino acids. Germline V gene sequence: CDR1 SGHDT, CDR2 YYEEEE.

The sample holds a few counts of this clone. This chain connects TRBV19 to TRBJ2-7, with TRBD2 as a possible D gene (5 bases). V was pared by 3 bases and J by 4 bases, with 19 bases between. Looked up from germline, CDR1 is LNHDA and CDR2 is SQIVND (reference sequence). The CDR3 loop spans 16 amino acids. The CDR3 reads CASSMRAESFTYEQYF. Here the CDR3 DNA reads TGTGCCAGTAGTATGAGGGCGGAGTCCTTTACATACGAGCAGTACTTC.

This chain joins TRBV29-1 and TRBJ2-5, with D unclear. From germline, CDR1 is SQVTM and CDR2 ANQGSEA. Trimming shortened V by 0 bases and J by 2 bases, and 4 bases separated the two germline ends. This CDR3 has 12 residues. The CDR3 DNA reads as TGCAGCGTTGAAGAACAGCAAGAGACCCAGTACTTC. Amino acids: CSVEEQQETQYF.

The CDR3: CATSLAGNTGELFF. The DNA for the CDR3 is TGTGCCACCAGCCTGGCAGGTAATACCGGGGAGCTGTTTTTT. The J gene is TRBJ2-2, the V gene TRBV24-1; D ambiguous. The CDR3 is 14 residues long. The ends were cut back, 7 bases at V and 5 bases at J, with 13 bases in the middle. Germline CDR1 is KGHDR and CDR2 is SFDVKD.

This clone was recorded only once. The V gene is TRBV7-2, the J gene TRBJ2-2; TRBD1 matches at 7 bases. This CDR3 region has 15 residues. Losses at the gene ends were 4 bases for V and 2 bases for J; bases not matched to a gene: 4. Germline-derived CDR1 and CDR2 are SGHTA and FQGNSA. This CDR3 is CASSSRTGNTGELFF. The CDR3 DNA follows: TGTGCCAGCAGCTCAAGGACAGGCAACACCGGGGAGCTGTTTTTT.

This clone was recorded once. The chain is built from TRBV5-1 and TRBJ1-1, with a tentative D call TRBD1 (6 bases). V was shortened by 0 bases and J by 5 bases, with 11 bases between the two germline ends. The V gene's germline CDR1 is SGHRS and CDR2 YFSETQ. The CDR3 extends over 14 amino acids. The CDR3 loop reads CASSLATGWTEAFF. In nucleotides, the CDR3 is TGCGCCAGCAGCTTGGCGACAGGTTGGACTGAAGCTTTCTTT. The full variable domain, with the rest looked up from reference TRBV5-1 and TRBJ1-1, is KAGVTQTPRYLIKTRGQQVTLSCSPISGHRSVSWYQQTPGQGLQFLFEYFSETQRNKGNFPGRFSGRQFSNSRSEMNVSTLELGDSALYLCASSLATGWTEAFFGQGTRLTVV.

The CDR3 here is CASSRKGVIVGTDTQYF. The CDR3 region has the DNA TGTGCCAGTAGCCGCAAGGGGGTAATTGTAGGCACAGATACGCAGTATTTT. The chain uses TRBV19 and TRBJ2-3, with D tentatively TRBD1 (6 bases). The CDR3 spans 17 residues. Trimming shortened V by 6 bases and J by 1 base, and 20 bases separated the two germline ends. Germline CDR1 is LNHDA and CDR2 is SQIVND (reference sequence).

This chain joins TRBV4-3 and TRBJ2-7, with 8 bases identical to TRBD1. The germline CDR1 and CDR2 sequences are LGHNA and YSLEER. V lost 1 base and J lost 5; bases outside the gene matches: 7. The CDR3 contains 15 residues. This CDR3 is CASSQAGQAPNEQYF. DNA of the CDR3: TGCGCCAGCAGCCAAGCGGGACAGGCCCCAAACGAGCAGTACTTC.

Details on this clone: It is likely a read error, because the conserved phenylalanine at the end of the CDR3 is missing. The limits of the CDR3 on the DNA are not certain, so only TCRdb's listed CDR3 is given. The chain uses TRBV19 and TRBJ1-2; TRBD1 is the table's D call, not checked against the DNA. Inclusive of both ends, the CDR3 amounts to 14 amino acids. The germline V gene encodes CDR1 LNHDA and CDR2 SQIVND (reference sequence). The CDR3 loop is CASRAPGQGRYWSL.

The chain joins TRBV7-8 to TRBJ1-3; D is possibly TRBD1 (5 bases). V gave up 3 bases and J gave up 3 bases, with 9 bases separating them. CDR1 SGHVS and CDR2 FQNEAQ come from the germline V gene. The CDR3 is 14 residues long. CDR3 amino acids: CASSFGRDGNTIYF. The CDR3 bases are TGTGCCAGCAGCTTCGGCAGGGATGGAAACACCATATATTTT.

The chain combines TRBV12-5 with TRBJ2-4; D may be TRBD2 (7 bases). There are 18 residues in the CDR3. Trimming took 0 bases from V and 2 from J, leaving 17 bases between them. Germline assignment: CDR1 LGHNT and CDR2 FRNRAP. CDR3 residues: CASGLVLGGPDPKNIQYF. CDR3 DNA sequence: TGTGCTAGTGGTTTGGTACTGGGGGGGCCCGACCCCAAAAACATTCAGTACTTC.

This chain uses TRBV5-1 with TRBJ2-5; the match to TRBD1 covers 7 bases. The CDR3 loop spans 17 amino acids. Looked up from germline, CDR1 is SGHRS and CDR2 is YFSETQ. V lost 0 bases, J lost 5 bases, and 13 bases stayed unmatched. The CDR3 loop is CASSLGATGVRWETQYF. As DNA, the CDR3 is TGCGCCAGCAGCTTGGGTGCAACAGGGGTTCGGTGGGAGACCCAGTACTTC.

The rearrangement uses TRBV28 and TRBJ1-4, with TRBD1 identical over 9 bases. CDR3 size: 14 residues. The germline CDR1 and CDR2 sequences are MDHEN and SYDVKM. With V trimmed by 5 bases and J by 8 bases, 6 bases remained unmatched. The CDR3 spells CASSPGQGIEKLFF. The CDR3 bases are TGTGCCAGCAGTCCGGGACAGGGAATCGAAAAACTGTTTTTT.

The rearrangement joins TRBV19 to TRBJ1-5; 9 bases map to TRBD1. The J segment lost 6 bases and the V segment lost 6 bases, leaving 9 bases of the junction unmatched. Per the germline V gene, CDR1 is LNHDA and CDR2 is SQIVND (reference sequence). The CDR3 runs to 15 residues. The CDR3: CASSRDRGATQPQHF. The CDR3 nucleotides read TGTGCCAGTAGCCGAGACAGGGGGGCAACTCAGCCCCAGCATTTT.

This chain joins TRBV27 and TRBJ2-3; TRBD2 aligns across 10 bases. J was trimmed by 6 bases and V by 2 bases; bases with no gene match: 5. Looked up from germline, CDR1 is MNHEY and CDR2 is SMNVEV (reference sequence). There are 15 residues in the CDR3. The CDR3 protein is CASSLLAGVSDTQYF. The CDR3 bases are TGTGCCAGCAGTTTACTAGCGGGAGTATCGGATACGCAGTATTTT.